This record looks at one T cell receptor (beta chain) sequence and its context. It lacks a known antigen. No base qualities exist here, and no much larger clone lies one base off it. TCRbeta CDR3 regions were amplified from genomic DNA using the immunoSEQ Assay, a bias-controlled multiplex PCR. The paper's data handling went like this. The number of nucleated cells in each sample was estimated by amplification of reference gene primers within the assay. To quantify the absolute abundance of each unique TCRbeta CDR3 rearrangement, sequence reads were collapsed and filtered. For each sample, productive Simpson clonality was calculated by taking the square root of Simpson's diversity index across productive rearrangements. Not all clones reach the TCRdb copy of this immuneACCESS table, which keeps in-frame sequences only. Checked studies attribute under half of the gap to unresolved V genes and leave the rest unexplained. V and J calls and clone size follow that table, whereas D and trimming were derived from the DNA. This sample has about 170,000 clones in its table, and about 80% of those were observed once. Of the sample, about a tenth is held by the ten largest clones.

V was cut back by 6 bases and J by 0 bases, leaving a gap of 8 bases between them. Looking up the germline V gene yields CDR1 SGHTA and CDR2 FQGNSA. The CDR3 runs 13 amino acids, cysteine and phenylalanine included. The kept DNA is CDR3 alone, 39 bases in frame from the first base. The data were taken from a study of blood T cell repertoires in COVID-19 (dated by TCRdb to 2020 to 2021). Background for the entire study: The collaborator samples originated in the United States, Italy and Spain and spanned the acute and convalescent phases of COVID-19. The prospective study material was composed of cDNA or gDNA derived from T cells, B-cell-depleted T cells, or PBMCs. Deeply sampled blood TCRbeta repertoires from subjects exposed to, actively infected with, or recovered from COVID-19 were included in the dataset. The repertoires were released in a freely available public database meant as a resource for research on the immune response to SARS-CoV-2. Samples came from the ongoing ImmuneRACE study (first 160 participants) plus 1,254 subjects from 6 global collaborators. A de-identified subject ID, COVID-19 status, age in years and sex were almost always included in the sample metadata. Where available, HLA class I and class II types were taken from metadata supplied by the sample provider and were not determined by assay-based typing. The investigation overall reported the following: How much clinical and demographic metadata was included differed by source and by participant, and the metadata was provided uncurated.

Each collaborating institution followed its own protocols to collect whole blood in K2EDTA tubes. Collaborator samples were shipped for TCRbeta analysis as frozen whole blood, isolated PBMCs, or DNA extracted from either sample type. What was sequenced was peripheral blood. The chain is assembled from TRBV7-2 and TRBJ1-1; the D gene is perhaps TRBD1, from 5 matching bases. This TCR was sampled from a man between 70 and 80 years old with active or convalescent COVID-19. The CDR3 protein is CASRRGLNTEAFF. In nucleotides, the sequence is TGTGCCAGCAGGCGGGGGTTGAACACTGAAGCTTTCTTT.